The 13 T cell receptor beta chains listed next were all sequenced from one sample in a study of technical replicates of blood from a few donors. Data came from immunoSEQ multiplex PCR; TCRdb stores just in-frame clones and leaves some out. This sample has about 84,000 clones; roughly 98% occur once, and the top ten carry roughly 0.15%. Sequencing was carried out using T cells isolated from PBMCs. Every receptor here comes from a human donor in good health.

The rearrangement joins TRBV5-6 to TRBJ2-5, with TRBD2 identical over 7 bases. The trim removed 4 bases at V and 7 bases at J, leaving 7 bases unmatched. Germline V gene data show CDR1 as SGHDT and CDR2 as YYEEEE. This CDR3 spans 13 amino acids. CDR3 residues: CASSPGGWGTQYF. DNA for the CDR3: TGTGCCAGCAGCCCGGGGGGATGGGGGACCCAGTACTTC.

The V call is TRBV15, the J call TRBJ2-3; D is unresolved. Trimming removed 5 bases at V and 5 bases at J, with 8 bases between. This CDR3 region has 12 residues. The V gene's germline CDR1 is LNHNV and CDR2 YYDKDF (reference sequence). CDR3 amino acids: CATSPQLDTQYF. CDR3 in DNA: TGTGCCACCAGCCCCCAACTAGATACGCAGTATTTT. Filled out from reference TRBV15 and TRBJ2-3, the complete variable domain reads DAMVIQNPRYQVTQFGKPVTLSCSQTLNHNVMYWYQQKSSQAPKLLFHYYDKDFNNEADTPDNFQSRRPNTSFCFLDIRSPGLGDTAMYLCATSPQLDTQYFGPGTRLTVL.

J is TRBJ2-1 and V is TRBV2, with a tentative D call TRBD2 (7 bases). Trimming stripped 4 bases from V and 3 bases from J, with 28 bases between. From germline, CDR1 is SNHLY and CDR2 FYNNEI. The CDR3 runs to 20 residues. CDR3 region: CASSGTGGPGKVYSYNEQFF. Here the CDR3 DNA reads TGTGCCAGCAGTGGTACCGGGGGGCCAGGTAAAGTATACAGCTACAATGAGCAGTTCTTC.

This clone was detected once. The V and J genes are TRBV7-8 and TRBJ2-1; 13 bases map to TRBD2. CDR3 size: 20 residues. Germline CDR1 SGHVS, CDR2 FQNEAQ. Losses at the gene ends were 3 bases for V and 6 bases for J; bases not matched to a gene: 17. In DNA, the CDR3 is TGTGCCAGCAGCTTCTTCGGACAGGGGGTCACTAGCGGGAGGGCCAATGAGCAGTTCTTC. The encoded protein is CASSFFGQGVTSGRANEQFF.

The table lists this clone with a few counts. V is TRBV5-4 and J is TRBJ1-1; D gene ambiguous. There are 13 residues in the CDR3. Trimming pared 5 bases from V and 1 base from J, leaving 9 bases between. Germline assignment: CDR1 SGHNT and CDR2 YYREEE (reference sequence). Here the CDR3 DNA reads TGTGCCAGCAGGTCGCCGGGGAACACTGAAGCTTTCTTT. Translation gives CASRSPGNTEAFF. The full variable domain, in which reference TRBV5-4 and TRBJ1-1 provide the parts outside the CDR3, is ETGVTQSPTHLIKTRGQQVTLRCSSQSGHNTVSWYQQALGQGPQFIFQYYREEENGRGNFPPRFSGLQFPNYSSELNVNALELDDSALYLCASRSPGNTEAFFGQGTRLTVV.

The V gene is TRBV2, the J gene TRBJ1-1, with D perhaps TRBD1 (5 bases). CDR1 and CDR2 (germline): SNHLY, FYNNEI. This CDR3 has 13 amino acids. The V end lost 2 bases, the J end lost 1 base, and 5 bases lay between the germline ends. In DNA form, the CDR3 reads TGTGCCAGCAGTGAACAGGGGAACACTGAAGCTTTCTTT. It translates to CASSEQGNTEAFF.

The chain couples TRBV28 to TRBJ2-7; 8 positions agree with TRBD1. Germline V gene sequence: CDR1 MDHEN, CDR2 SYDVKM. Trimming at V came to 4 bases and at J to 4 bases, leaving 12 bases not matched to a gene. This CDR3 is built from 16 residues. The CDR3: CASSSLRQGPGYEQYF. The CDR3 DNA sequence: TGTGCCAGCAGTTCCCTACGACAGGGGCCCGGGTACGAGCAGTACTTC.

The V and J genes are TRBV29-1 and TRBJ2-5; 11 bases fit TRBD1. Germline CDR1 and CDR2: SQVTM and ANQGSEA. V shed 4 bases, J shed 4 bases, and the junction held 5 bases outside the gene matches. The CDR3 spans 14 residues. The CDR3 loop is CSVARGQGGETQYF. The CDR3 nucleotides are TGCAGCGTTGCCCGGGGACAGGGGGGAGAGACCCAGTACTTC.

Concerning this clone: The sample contains more than one DNA sequence encoding this CDR3. V and J are TRBV28 and TRBJ2-7, with D uncertain. This CDR3 spans 12 amino acids. Trimming took 2 bases from V and 3 from J, leaving 5 bases between them. Per germline, CDR1 MDHEN and CDR2 SYDVKM. The CDR3 region is CASSLAGYEQYF. As DNA, the CDR3 is TGTGCCAGCAGTTTAGCCGGCTACGAGCAGTACTTC.

This chain connects TRBV6-1 to TRBJ2-7; the D gene is possibly TRBD1 (5 bases). Germline V gives CDR1 MNHNS, CDR2 SASEGT. V dropped 6 bases and J dropped 3 bases, with 18 bases sitting between them. The CDR3 length is 15 residues. The DNA for the CDR3 is TGTGCCAGCAGCGGACGACAGACCGTCAGCTACGAGCAGTACTTC. Translation: CASSGRQTVSYEQYF.

V usage is TRBV14 and J usage is TRBJ1-1; D possibly corresponds to TRBD1 (5 bases). CDR1 and CDR2 from the germline V gene are SGHDN and FVKESK. The CDR3 covers 14 residues. The V and J ends lost 5 bases and 6 bases respectively, with 16 bases between them. The CDR3: CASSDLSRGAEAFF. Written as DNA, the CDR3 is TGTGCCAGCAGCGACTTATCTCGGGGGGCTGAAGCTTTCTTT.

The chain carries TRBV12-5 and TRBJ2-1, with D perhaps matching TRBD2 (5 bases). Trimming pared 2 bases from V and 0 bases from J, leaving 20 bases between. Germline-derived CDR1 and CDR2 are LGHNT and FRNRAP. The CDR3 loop spans 19 amino acids. The CDR3 coding sequence is TGTGCTAGTGGTTTGACAAAAAAGGACTTTTCTGTCTCCTACAATGAGCAGTTCTTC. Amino acid sequence: CASGLTKKDFSVSYNEQFF.

The chain employs TRBV5-4 and TRBJ2-1, with TRBD2 as a possible D gene (5 bases). Per the germline V gene, CDR1 is SGHNT and CDR2 is YYREEE (reference sequence). Deletions cut 2 bases from V and 7 bases from J, with 7 bases between. The CDR3 loop spans 12 amino acids. The CDR3 nucleotides read TGTGCCAGCAGCTTTTCGGGAAATGAGCAGTTCTTC. It yields the protein CASSFSGNEQFF.